The rows below give T cell receptor beta chains drawn from one sample of a study of cytomegalovirus exposure and HLA in healthy donors. Clones were read by immunoSEQ multiplex PCR, and TCRdb kept only the in-frame ones, dropping some. The table has about 160,000 clones, 86% seen once. What was sequenced was PBMCs. Every receptor here comes from a woman aged 18-29 years in good health and CMV-seronegative. Both conserved end residues are part of each CDR3. Fields, in order: CDR3 protein, CDR3 DNA, V gene, clone size, J gene, D gene. D genes are given only for firm matches. Clone size is given for some rows only: seen once, a few or many times, or a class if the clone is expanded.

CDR3aa: CASSPGQGGYEQYF
CDR3nt: TGTGCCAGCAGCCCGGGACAGGGGGGCTACGAGCAGTACTTC
v_gene: TRBV6-5
abundance: NA
j_gene: TRBJ2-7
d_gene: TRBD1

CDR3aa: CASSVEGQSNTEAFF
CDR3nt: TGTGCCAGCAGTGTCGAGGGACAGTCGAACACTGAAGCTTTCTTT
v_gene: TRBV6-6
abundance: NA
j_gene: TRBJ1-1
d_gene: TRBD1

CDR3aa: CASSIQAGGLSYNEQFF
CDR3nt: TGTGCCAGTAGTATCCAAGCGGGGGGCCTCTCCTACAATGAGCAGTTCTTC
v_gene: TRBV19
abundance: NA
j_gene: TRBJ2-1
d_gene: TRBD2

CDR3aa: CASSSPTGSGEKLFF
CDR3nt: TGTGCCAGCAGCTCACCGACAGGATCGGGTGAAAAACTGTTTTTT
v_gene: TRBV7-9
abundance: NA
j_gene: TRBJ1-4
d_gene: NA

CDR3aa: CASSGQGTDTQYF
CDR3nt: TGTGCCAGCAGTGGACAGGGTACAGATACGCAGTATTTT
v_gene: TRBV2
abundance: NA
j_gene: TRBJ2-3
d_gene: TRBD1

CDR3aa: CASSLDRPAVAYNEQFF
CDR3nt: TGTGCCAGCAGCTTAGATCGCCCAGCGGTAGCCTACAATGAGCAGTTCTTC
v_gene: TRBV11-2
abundance: NA
j_gene: TRBJ2-1
d_gene: NA

CDR3aa: CASSLEGARGYTF
CDR3nt: TGTGCCAGCAGCTTGGAGGGGGCGCGGGGCTACACCTTC
v_gene: TRBV5-4
abundance: NA
j_gene: TRBJ1-2
d_gene: TRBD1

CDR3aa: CASSHVPSGNTGELFF
CDR3nt: TGTGCCTCCTCGCACGTTCCTAGCGGGAACACCGGGGAGCTGTTTTTT
v_gene: TRBV2
abundance: NA
j_gene: TRBJ2-2
d_gene: TRBD2

CDR3aa: CASSDRAQGGYTF
CDR3nt: TGTGCCAGCAGTGACAGGGCCCAGGGGGGCTACACCTTC
v_gene: TRBV6-5
abundance: NA
j_gene: TRBJ1-2
d_gene: TRBD1

CDR3aa: CASSWGQNQPQHF
CDR3nt: TGTGCCAGCAGCTGGGGACAGAATCAGCCCCAGCATTTT
v_gene: TRBV7-9
abundance: few
j_gene: TRBJ1-5
d_gene: TRBD1

CDR3aa: CASFLRGGTGELFF
CDR3nt: TGTGCCAGTTTCCTACGGGGGGGAACCGGGGAGCTGTTTTTT
v_gene: TRBV19
abundance: NA
j_gene: TRBJ2-2
d_gene: TRBD2

CDR3aa: CASSESSAGELFF
CDR3nt: TGTGCCAGCAGTGAATCTAGTGCCGGGGAGCTGTTTTTT
v_gene: TRBV25-1
abundance: NA
j_gene: TRBJ2-2
d_gene: NA

CDR3aa: CASSDLAGGLGAKNIQYF
CDR3nt: TGTGCCAGCAGTGACCTAGCGGGGGGACTGGGAGCCAAAAACATTCAGTACTTC
v_gene: TRBV2
abundance: NA
j_gene: TRBJ2-4
d_gene: TRBD2

CDR3aa: CASNLQQGGEKLFF
CDR3nt: TGTGCCAGCAATCTTCAGCAGGGAGGAGAAAAACTGTTTTTT
v_gene: TRBV28
abundance: NA
j_gene: TRBJ1-4
d_gene: NA

CDR3aa: CASRPGQVIYEQYF
CDR3nt: TGTGCCAGCAGGCCTGGACAGGTTATCTACGAGCAGTACTTC
v_gene: TRBV6-1
abundance: NA
j_gene: TRBJ2-7
d_gene: TRBD1

CDR3aa: CASSPGGNQPQHF
CDR3nt: TGTGCCAGCAGTCCAGGGGGTAATCAGCCCCAGCATTTT
v_gene: TRBV6-5
abundance: NA
j_gene: TRBJ1-5
d_gene: TRBD1

CDR3aa: CASSEFSGGAQHF
CDR3nt: TGCGCCAGCAGTGAGTTCTCTGGTGGAGCCCAGCATTTT
v_gene: TRBV10-1
abundance: few
j_gene: TRBJ1-5
d_gene: NA

CDR3aa: CASSQEERSSYEQYF
CDR3nt: TGCGCCAGCAGCCAAGAGGAGCGGTCCTCCTACGAGCAGTACTTC
v_gene: TRBV4-1
abundance: NA
j_gene: TRBJ2-7
d_gene: NA

CDR3aa: CAISEGLAGITDTQYF
CDR3nt: TGTGCCATCAGTGAGGGACTAGCGGGTATCACAGATACGCAGTATTTT
v_gene: TRBV10-3
abundance: NA
j_gene: TRBJ2-3
d_gene: TRBD2

CDR3aa: CASSLQGAGTEAFF
CDR3nt: TGTGCCAGTAGTTTACAGGGGGCGGGAACTGAAGCTTTCTTT
v_gene: TRBV19
abundance: NA
j_gene: TRBJ1-1
d_gene: TRBD1

CDR3aa: CASMKILAGATSYNEQFF
CDR3nt: TGTGCCAGCATGAAAATACTAGCGGGAGCCACCTCCTACAATGAGCAGTTCTTC
v_gene: TRBV2
abundance: NA
j_gene: TRBJ2-1
d_gene: TRBD2

CDR3aa: CASSLVGRQDTEAFF
CDR3nt: TGTGCCAGCAGCTTAGTGGGTCGGCAGGACACTGAAGCTTTCTTT
v_gene: TRBV11-2
abundance: NA
j_gene: TRBJ1-1
d_gene: NA

CDR3aa: CASSLGLAGGPGELFF
CDR3nt: TGTGCCAGCAGCTTAGGACTAGCGGGGGGGCCCGGGGAGCTGTTTTTT
v_gene: TRBV5-4
abundance: NA
j_gene: TRBJ2-2
d_gene: TRBD2

CDR3aa: CAWSPKRMGQGATNYGYPF
CDR3nt: TGTGCCTGGAGTCCAAAAAGAATGGGACAGGGGGCGACTAACTATGGCTACCCCTTC
v_gene: TRBV30
abundance: NA
j_gene: TRBJ1-2
d_gene: TRBD1

CDR3aa: CATSRRTPPTYEQYF
CDR3nt: TGTGCCACCAGCAGACGAACTCCTCCTACCTACGAGCAGTACTTC
v_gene: TRBV15
abundance: NA
j_gene: TRBJ2-7
d_gene: NA

CDR3aa: CATTRGTNTGELFF
CDR3nt: TGTGCCACCACGAGGGGGACGAACACCGGGGAGCTGTTTTTT
v_gene: TRBV6-6
abundance: few
j_gene: TRBJ2-2
d_gene: NA

CDR3aa: CSSSLRTDTEAFF
CDR3nt: TGTTCCAGCAGCCTCCGGACAGACACTGAAGCTTTCTTT
v_gene: TRBV7-9
abundance: NA
j_gene: TRBJ1-1
d_gene: NA

CDR3aa: CSVGGTIGGGYTF
CDR3nt: TGCAGCGTTGGAGGGACTATAGGCGGTGGCTACACCTTC
v_gene: TRBV29-1
abundance: NA
j_gene: TRBJ1-2
d_gene: NA

CDR3aa: CASSMAGWDGYTF
CDR3nt: TGTGCCAGTAGTATGGCAGGTTGGGATGGCTACACCTTC
v_gene: TRBV19
abundance: NA
j_gene: TRBJ1-2
d_gene: NA

CDR3aa: CASSVEDRGRGRTEAFF
CDR3nt: TGTGCCAGCAGCGTAGAGGACAGAGGACGCGGTCGGACTGAAGCTTTCTTT
v_gene: TRBV9
abundance: NA
j_gene: TRBJ1-1
d_gene: NA

CDR3aa: CASSFFRGALYEQYF
CDR3nt: TGTGCCAGCAGTTTCTTTCGGGGGGCCCTCTACGAGCAGTACTTC
v_gene: TRBV28
abundance: once
j_gene: TRBJ2-7
d_gene: NA

CDR3aa: CARSLEADYGYTF
CDR3nt: TGTGCCAGAAGCTTGGAGGCGGACTATGGCTACACCTTC
v_gene: TRBV5-3
abundance: NA
j_gene: TRBJ1-2
d_gene: NA

CDR3aa: CASSLELMNTEAFF
CDR3nt: TGCGCCAGCAGCTTGGAGCTCATGAACACTGAAGCTTTCTTT
v_gene: TRBV5-1
abundance: NA
j_gene: TRBJ1-1
d_gene: NA

CDR3aa: CASSQSRGGTEAFF
CDR3nt: TGCGCCAGCAGTCAATCAAGAGGGGGAACTGAAGCTTTCTTT
v_gene: TRBV23-1
abundance: NA
j_gene: TRBJ1-1
d_gene: NA

CDR3aa: CASSVTGNQNEQFF
CDR3nt: TGTGCCAGCAGCGTGACAGGAAACCAAAATGAGCAGTTCTTC
v_gene: TRBV9
abundance: NA
j_gene: TRBJ2-1
d_gene: NA

CDR3aa: CASGLVRAPTWGRGSNEQFF
CDR3nt: TGTGCTAGTGGTTTGGTACGTGCCCCAACGTGGGGAAGGGGTAGCAATGAGCAGTTCTTC
v_gene: TRBV12-5
abundance: once
j_gene: TRBJ2-1
d_gene: NA

CDR3aa: CASSRGNRGFSYEQYF
CDR3nt: TGTGCCAGCAGTAGGGGGAACAGGGGCTTCTCCTACGAGCAGTACTTC
v_gene: TRBV2
abundance: NA
j_gene: TRBJ2-7
d_gene: TRBD1

CDR3aa: CASSYGGGFSYEQYF
CDR3nt: TGTGCCAGCAGCTATGGGGGGGGCTTCTCCTACGAGCAGTACTTC
v_gene: TRBV13
abundance: NA
j_gene: TRBJ2-7
d_gene: NA

CDR3aa: CASQTGFNTEAFF
CDR3nt: TGTGCCAGCCAGACAGGATTTAACACTGAAGCTTTCTTT
v_gene: TRBV19
abundance: NA
j_gene: TRBJ1-1
d_gene: NA

CDR3aa: CASRGTDQETQYF
CDR3nt: TGTGCCAGCAGAGGGACAGACCAAGAGACCCAGTACTTC
v_gene: TRBV9
abundance: NA
j_gene: TRBJ2-5
d_gene: TRBD1

CDR3aa: CASSQGNRLTDTQYF
CDR3nt: TGCGCCAGCAGCCAGGGAAACAGGCTCACAGATACGCAGTATTTT
v_gene: TRBV4-1
abundance: once
j_gene: TRBJ2-3
d_gene: NA

CDR3aa: CASSIPNSDNEQFF
CDR3nt: TGTGCCAGTAGTATCCCAAACTCGGACAATGAGCAGTTCTTC
v_gene: TRBV19
abundance: NA
j_gene: TRBJ2-1
d_gene: NA

CDR3aa: CSVGTSGKEQYF
CDR3nt: TGCAGCGTTGGGACTAGCGGGAAGGAGCAGTACTTC
v_gene: TRBV29-1
abundance: NA
j_gene: TRBJ2-7
d_gene: TRBD2

CDR3aa: CASSLTPGELFF
CDR3nt: TGTGCCAGCAGCTTAACACCCGGGGAGCTGTTTTTT
v_gene: TRBV7-6
abundance: NA
j_gene: TRBJ2-2
d_gene: NA

CDR3aa: CASSPGQPSYEQYF
CDR3nt: TGTGCCAGCAGTCCCGGACAGCCCTCCTACGAGCAGTACTTC
v_gene: TRBV5-6
abundance: NA
j_gene: TRBJ2-7
d_gene: NA

CDR3aa: CASRSSYEQYF
CDR3nt: TGTGCCAGCAGGAGCTCCTACGAGCAGTACTTC
v_gene: TRBV11-3
abundance: NA
j_gene: TRBJ2-7
d_gene: NA

CDR3aa: CASRPDSVYEQYF
CDR3nt: TGTGCCAGCAGACCGGACAGCGTCTACGAGCAGTACTTC
v_gene: TRBV2
abundance: once
j_gene: TRBJ2-7
d_gene: NA

CDR3aa: CASSLSGRATGELFF
CDR3nt: TGTGCCAGCAGCTTAAGCGGGAGGGCCACCGGGGAGCTGTTTTTT
v_gene: TRBV7-3
abundance: NA
j_gene: TRBJ2-2
d_gene: TRBD2

CDR3aa: CASSAGQGGTEAFF
CDR3nt: TGTGCCAGCAGTGCGGGACAAGGGGGCACTGAAGCTTTCTTT
v_gene: TRBV6-1
abundance: NA
j_gene: TRBJ1-1
d_gene: NA

CDR3aa: CASSLSGASSYEQYF
CDR3nt: TGTGCCAGTAGTCTCAGCGGAGCTTCCTCCTACGAGCAGTACTTC
v_gene: TRBV19
abundance: NA
j_gene: TRBJ2-7
d_gene: NA

CDR3aa: CAISGLEDSSYEQYF
CDR3nt: TGTGCCATCAGTGGGTTGGAGGACTCCTCCTACGAGCAGTACTTC
v_gene: TRBV10-3
abundance: many
j_gene: TRBJ2-7
d_gene: NA

CDR3aa: CASSEEGLALYEQYF
CDR3nt: TGTGCCAGCAGTGAAGAGGGACTAGCGCTCTACGAGCAGTACTTC
v_gene: TRBV2
abundance: NA
j_gene: TRBJ2-7
d_gene: TRBD2

CDR3aa: CASYSTAFYSNQPQHF
CDR3nt: TGTGCCAGCTACTCGACAGCATTCTATAGCAATCAGCCCCAGCATTTT
v_gene: TRBV28
abundance: NA
j_gene: TRBJ1-5
d_gene: NA

CDR3aa: CASSYNRGLTYEQYF
CDR3nt: TGTGCCAGCAGTTATAACAGGGGGTTAACCTACGAGCAGTACTTC
v_gene: TRBV7-2
abundance: NA
j_gene: TRBJ2-7
d_gene: TRBD1

CDR3aa: CASSLSGEVTDTQYF
CDR3nt: TGTGCCAGCAGCTTAAGCGGGGAAGTTACAGATACGCAGTATTTT
v_gene: TRBV11-3
abundance: NA
j_gene: TRBJ2-3
d_gene: TRBD2

CDR3aa: CASSLLAGGTYEQYF
CDR3nt: TGTGCCAGCAGCCTCCTAGCGGGCGGTACCTACGAGCAGTACTTC
v_gene: TRBV7-3
abundance: NA
j_gene: TRBJ2-7
d_gene: TRBD2

CDR3aa: CASSLLPQGAYGYTF
CDR3nt: TGCGCCAGCAGCCTACTTCCACAGGGGGCCTATGGCTACACCTTC
v_gene: TRBV5-1
abundance: NA
j_gene: TRBJ1-2
d_gene: TRBD1

CDR3aa: CSVGTGVEQYF
CDR3nt: TGCAGCGTTGGGACAGGGGTCGAGCAGTACTTC
v_gene: TRBV29-1
abundance: NA
j_gene: TRBJ2-7
d_gene: TRBD1

CDR3aa: CASSTGREGPYGYTF
CDR3nt: TGTGCCAGCAGCACCGGGAGAGAGGGTCCCTATGGCTACACCTTC
v_gene: TRBV6-5
abundance: NA
j_gene: TRBJ1-2
d_gene: NA